The T cell receptor beta chain described here comes from a study of T cell responses to AZD1222 COVID-19 vaccine. Data came from immunoSEQ multiplex PCR; TCRdb stores just in-frame clones and leaves some out. The table records roughly 130,000 clones, 80% to 90% of them present only once. Overall study results and limits: Unmutated variant regions are reportedly targeted by nearly half of spike-specific TCRs.

Points on this clone: Its target is not known.

The CDR3 totals 14 residues. Germline CDR1 is SGHRS and CDR2 is YFSETQ. Trimming left V 2 bases short and J 3 bases short, with 8 bases between. The gene calls are TRBV5-1 and TRBJ1-4; a possible D gene is TRBD1 (5 bases). This sequence originates from an adult in good health. Sequenced material: peripheral blood, taken on day 0 of AZD1222 vaccination. The CDR3 loop is CASSLGEANEKLFF. The CDR3 DNA is TGCGCCAGCAGCTTAGGGGAGGCTAATGAAAAACTGTTTTTT.